The subject of this entry is one T cell receptor beta chain. What it binds is not known. CD45RO negativity and positive selection for CCR7 defined naive CD8 cells, a population that excluded terminally differentiated effector memory CD45RA+ cells. This CDR3 comprises 14 residues. CDR1 and CDR2 from the germline V gene are MNHEY and SVGAGI. V gave up 0 bases and J gave up 6 bases, with 12 bases separating them. This entry comes from a study of shared clonotypes between healthy human individuals. Replicate sorted-subset PCRs were loaded with roughly 190 ng DNA, tens of thousands of T cell genomes. Per the original methods: Filtering differed because ImmunoSEQ produced junction-only sequences that carried no quality scores. TCRdb's table, derived via immunoSEQ multiplex PCR, lists solely in-frame clones and lacks some. The DNA was the basis for D and trimming; V, J and clone size are from that table. The sample lists about 2 million clones; about 95% were seen once.

Regarding the study as a whole: Relative to their counterparts shared across all four donors, non-shared clonotypes exhibited diminished generation probabilities. Researchers found naive subsets generally carried larger estimated richness than memory subsets.

The receptor's source is a man aged 18 to 35 in good health. The specimen was naive CD8+ T cells sorted from blood. The chain links TRBV6-5 to TRBJ2-7; D not certain. In nucleotides, the CDR3 is TGTGCCAGCAGTTACTCCGCAGAGGCAGGCGAGCAGTACTTC. This gives the protein CASSYSAEAGEQYF.